A selection of T cell receptor beta chains follows, all from one sample in a study of Graves' ophthalmopathy and Graves' hyperthyroidism. TCRdb ran MiXCR on the multiplex PCR reads and lists one entry per CDR3 protein. Seen here are roughly 1.1 million distinct CDR3 sequences, about 36% observed once, and the top ten hold 11%. The sequenced sample was peripheral blood or thyroid tissue (not recorded which). The receptors derive from an adult man with Graves' hyperthyroidism. CDR3s include the opening cysteine and the closing phenylalanine or tryptophan. D genes are given only for firm matches. Rows may omit the clone size; those that give it use once, few, many or a size class.

j_call clone_size v_call d_call cdr3_aa cdr3_nt
TRBJ2-7 . TRBV5-1 . CASSLKGTGELYF TGCGCCAGCAGCTTGAAGGGGACCGGGGAGCTGTACTTC
TRBJ2-2 few TRBV2 TRBD2 CASSPRLAFGELFF TGTGCCAGCAGCCCCAGACTAGCTTTCGGGGAGCTGTTTTTT
TRBJ1-5 many TRBV12-3/TRBV12-4 . CASSFGRVGQPQHF TGTGCCAGCAGTTTTGGCAGGGTCGGTCAGCCCCAGCATTTT
TRBJ2-7 few TRBV12-3/TRBV12-4 TRBD2 CASRLAVDKQYF TGTGCCAGCCGACTAGCGGTAGATAAGCAGTACTTC
TRBJ2-2 . TRBV4-3 . CASSQDKAFFTGELFF TGCGCCAGCAGCCAAGATAAGGCCTTTTTCACCGGGGAGCTGTTTTTT
TRBJ1-3 many TRBV7-2 . CASSLAGGAGNTIYF TGTGCCAGCAGCTTAGCGGGGGGCGCTGGAAACACCATATATTTT
TRBJ1-2 few TRBV25-1 . CASSARGGSYGYTF TGTGCCAGCAGTGCTAGGGGGGGCAGCTATGGCTACACCTTC
TRBJ1-1 many TRBV10-3 TRBD1 CAIRPGQMNTEAFF TGTGCCATCAGGCCGGGACAGATGAACACTGAAGCTTTCTTT
TRBJ1-1 many TRBV11-2 . CASSLDPRTRSEAFF TGTGCCAGCAGCTTAGATCCTCGAACGAGATCCGAAGCTTTCTTT
TRBJ2-2 many TRBV10-1 . CASSETRTAWELFF TGCGCCAGCAGTGAGACCAGGACGGCCTGGGAGCTGTTTTTT
TRBJ1-2 few TRBV27 TRBD1 CASSPQVGQGSYGYTF TGTGCCAGCAGCCCCCAAGTAGGACAGGGGAGCTATGGCTACACCTTC
TRBJ2-7 . TRBV19 . CASSIPNYEQYF TGTGCCAGTAGTATTCCCAACTACGAGCAGTACTTC
TRBJ1-1 many TRBV24-1 . CATSEYIQEVEAEAFF TGTGCCACCAGTGAATATATCCAGGAGGTAGAGGCTGAAGCTTTCTTT
TRBJ1-5 many TRBV20-1 . CSARDRTRGSNQPQHF TGCAGTGCGCGGGACCGTACACGAGGAAGCAATCAGCCCCAGCATTTT
TRBJ1-5 few TRBV6-2/TRBV6-3 . CASTTTVSGAGSNQPQHF TGTGCCAGCACCACTACGGTATCAGGGGCAGGCAGCAATCAGCCCCAGCATTTT
TRBJ2-5 few TRBV10-2 TRBD2 CASSLSGGPPETQYF TGCGCCAGCAGTTTGAGCGGGGGGCCTCCCGAGACCCAGTACTTC
TRBJ2-7 . TRBV10-3 . CATRRLDVPYEQYF TGTGCCACCCGTAGACTAGACGTTCCCTACGAGCAGTACTTC
TRBJ2-7 . TRBV20-1 . CSAWSAWVASYEQYF TGCAGTGCCTGGAGTGCGTGGGTAGCGTCCTACGAGCAGTACTTC
TRBJ2-5 many TRBV11-2 TRBD1 CASSPMGQIQETQYF TGTGCCAGCAGCCCTATGGGACAGATTCAAGAGACCCAGTACTTC
TRBJ2-2 . TRBV29-1 . CSAGKDTNTGELFF TGCAGCGCAGGAAAGGACACGAACACCGGGGAGCTGTTTTTT
TRBJ1-1 . TRBV12-3/TRBV12-4 . CASSQGINTEAFF TGTGCCAGCAGTCAGGGGATTAACACTGAAGCTTTCTTT
TRBJ2-3 . TRBV5-1 TRBD2 CASSLGLAGDADTQYF TGCGCCAGCAGCTTGGGACTAGCGGGAGATGCAGATACGCAGTATTTT